The 12 T cell receptor beta chains listed next were all sequenced from one sample in a study of T cell responses to AZD1222 COVID-19 vaccine. Repertoires were generated with immunoSEQ multiplex PCR, while TCRdb's copy carries only in-frame clones and drops some. The data hold about 160,000 clones, with around 90% observed a single time. This specimen was peripheral blood, taken on day 0 of MenACWY control vaccination. The source of these receptors is an adult in good health.

The chain combines TRBV11-3 with TRBJ2-3, with D perhaps matching TRBD2 (6 bases). CDR1 and CDR2 from the germline V gene are SGHNT and YENEEA. V lost 7 bases and J 5 bases, leaving 16 bases between the germline ends. The CDR3 sequence is 14 residues long. CDR3 bases: TGTGCCAGCAAAAACGGGAGAGGAGGAGATACGCAGTATTTT. Protein sequence: CASKNGRGGDTQYF.

This chain connects TRBV4-1 to TRBJ2-7; a weak D match, TRBD2 (6 bases). There are 17 residues in the CDR3. V shed 1 base and J shed 0 bases, with 16 bases lying between them. Germline assignment: CDR1 MGHRA and CDR2 YSYEKL. CDR3: CASSQGPVVADSYEQYF. The DNA of the CDR3 is TGCGCCAGCAGCCAAGGTCCCGTGGTAGCGGACTCCTACGAGCAGTACTTC.

The chain is built from TRBV7-3 and TRBJ1-1; D remains unclear. The CDR3 spans 13 residues. CDR1 is SGHTA, CDR2 FQGTGA, per germline. V lost 5 bases, J lost 3 bases, and 10 bases lay in between. The CDR3 region has the DNA TGTGCCAGCAGCCAACAAGGATACACTGAAGCTTTCTTT. Its translation: CASSQQGYTEAFF.

The V and J genes are TRBV28 and TRBJ2-7, with D hard to call. Germline CDR1 MDHEN, CDR2 SYDVKM. The V end lost 5 bases, the J end lost 1 base, and 6 bases lay between the germline ends. This CDR3 has 12 residues. The CDR3 DNA reads TGTGCCAGCAGTGACCTATCCTACGAGCAGTACTTC. Residues: CASSDLSYEQYF.

This sequence joins TRBV3-1 (or the pseudogene TRBV3-2) and TRBJ2-7; D remains ambiguous. CDR1 is LGHDT, CDR2 YNNKEL, per germline (reference sequence). Deletions cut 4 bases from V and 4 bases from J, with 11 bases between. The CDR3 has 13 residues. The CDR3 nucleotides read TGTGCCAGCAGCCGCAGTAGAAGTTACGAGCAGTACTTC. This sequence encodes CASSRSRSYEQYF.

The CDR3 region has the DNA TGTGCCAGCAGCCAAAACCAGGGTAGGAGCACTAATGAAAAACTGTTTTTT. It specifies CASSQNQGRSTNEKLFF. The chain has TRBV25-1 and TRBJ1-4, with a weak D call TRBD1 (5 bases). The CDR3 is made up of 17 amino acids. V dropped 6 bases and J dropped 2 bases, with 19 bases sitting between them. Germline-derived CDR1 and CDR2 are MGHDK and SYGVNS.

The chain has TRBV11-2 and TRBJ1-2; 9 nucleotides match TRBD1. V lost 3 bases, J lost 4 bases, and 9 bases stayed unmatched. Looked up from germline, CDR1 is SGHAT and CDR2 is FQNNGV. The CDR3 totals 16 residues. The CDR3 sequence is CASSLTQGQGGYGYTF. The CDR3 nucleotides read TGTGCCAGCAGCTTGACCCAGGGACAGGGTGGCTATGGCTACACCTTC.

The gene calls are TRBV5-1 and TRBJ2-7; the D gene could be TRBD1 or TRBD2 (5 bases each). V lost 0 bases and J 6 bases, leaving 13 bases between the germline ends. CDR3 length equals 14 residues. Germline assignment: CDR1 SGHRS and CDR2 YFSETQ. CDR3 residues: CASSLGLPTGEQYF. The CDR3 DNA is TGCGCCAGCAGCTTGGGACTACCAACAGGCGAGCAGTACTTC. Together with reference TRBV5-1 and TRBJ2-7, the CDR3 gives the full variable domain: KAGVTQTPRYLIKTRGQQVTLSCSPISGHRSVSWYQQTPGQGLQFLFEYFSETQRNKGNFPGRFSGRQFSNSRSEMNVSTLELGDSALYLCASSLGLPTGEQYFGPGTRLTVT.

V and J are TRBV3-1 (or the pseudogene TRBV3-2) and TRBJ1-1; D call uncertain. The CDR3 has 14 amino acids. Trimming took off 5 bases at V and 5 bases at J, with 15 bases between the two ends. From germline, CDR1 is LGHDT and CDR2 YNNKEL (reference sequence). CDR3 sequence (DNA): TGTGCCAGCAGCGGGGAAAGCCGGGGAACTGAAGCTTTCTTT. Protein: CASSGESRGTEAFF.

J is TRBJ1-5 and V is TRBV2, with 12 nucleotides matching TRBD1. Looked up from germline, CDR1 is SNHLY and CDR2 is FYNNEI. J was trimmed by 7 bases and V by 5 bases; bases with no gene match: 6. This CDR3 has 15 residues. Here the CDR3 reads CASSSGQGARQPQHF. CDR3 bases: TGTGCCAGCAGTTCGGGACAGGGGGCAAGGCAGCCCCAGCATTTT.

The rearrangement links TRBV6-1 to TRBJ1-2; no definite D call. The CDR3 is 14 residues long. The germline V and J ends were trimmed by 1 base and 4 bases, with 10 bases remaining between them. Germline V gene lookup returns CDR1 MNHNS and CDR2 SASEGT. The chain's CDR3 is CASSEEAGFYGYTF. The CDR3 nucleotides are TGTGCCAGCAGTGAAGAAGCGGGGTTCTATGGCTACACCTTC.

The chain couples TRBV9 to TRBJ2-1; 12 positions agree with TRBD2. Trimming at V came to 2 bases and at J to 9 bases, leaving 9 bases not matched to a gene. CDR3 length equals 16 residues. In germline, CDR1 is SGDLS, CDR2 YYNGEE. This CDR3 reads CASSVIASGRAGEQFF. The CDR3, as DNA: TGTGCCAGCAGCGTGATAGCTAGCGGGAGGGCGGGTGAGCAGTTCTTC.